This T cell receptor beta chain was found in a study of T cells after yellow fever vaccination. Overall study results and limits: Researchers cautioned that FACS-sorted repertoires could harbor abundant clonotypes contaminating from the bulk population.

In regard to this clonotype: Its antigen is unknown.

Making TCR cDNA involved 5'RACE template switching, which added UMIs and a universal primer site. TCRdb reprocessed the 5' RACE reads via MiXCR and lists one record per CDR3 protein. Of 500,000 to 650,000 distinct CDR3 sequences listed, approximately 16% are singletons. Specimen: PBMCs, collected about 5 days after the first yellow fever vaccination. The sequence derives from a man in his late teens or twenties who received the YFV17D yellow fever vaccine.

The CDR3: CASSLKGSRSYEQYV. The CDR3 coding sequence is TGTGCCAGCAGTTTAAAGGGCTCTAGATCCTACGAGCAGTACGTC. This rearrangement joins TRBV27 to TRBJ2-7; D remains ambiguous. V was trimmed by 2 bases and J by 1 base, leaving 12 bases between them. Per the germline V gene, CDR1 is MNHEY and CDR2 is SMNVEV (reference sequence). This CDR3 spans 15 amino acids.